The 24 T cell receptor beta chains given below trace back to one sample, sequenced in a study of shared clonotypes between healthy human individuals. Sequencing was performed with immunoSEQ multiplex PCR; in TCRdb, only in-frame clones are kept and a portion is missing. The table shows about 1 million clones, with under 80% occurring only once. Sequenced sample: memory CD4+ T cells sorted from blood. The subset was: CD45RA-negative fraction. The source of these receptors is a man aged 18-30 years in good health.

This sequence joins TRBV6-1 and TRBJ2-5, with D possibly TRBD1 on 6 matching bases. The CDR3 has 17 amino acids. Per the germline V gene, CDR1 is MNHNS and CDR2 is SASEGT. The ends were cut back, 2 bases at V and 3 bases at J, with 19 bases in the middle. CDR3 sequence reads: CASSEYLAGAKKETQYF. As DNA, the CDR3 is TGTGCCAGCAGTGAATACTTGGCAGGGGCGAAGAAAGAGACCCAGTACTTC.

About this clone: A read error may explain this, as a much larger clone is one base away. CDR3 nucleotide sequence: TGCAGCGCTCGTGACAAGGACATTACAGGGGACACTGAAGCTTTCTTT. The encoded protein is CSARDKDITGDTEAFF. V usage is TRBV29-1 and J usage is TRBJ1-1, with 7 nucleotides matching TRBD1. J gave up 3 bases and V 7 bases, and 17 bases lay outside the gene matches. Germline V gene lookup returns CDR1 SQVTM and CDR2 ANQGSEA. The CDR3 sequence is 16 residues long.

The chain combines TRBV2 with TRBJ2-1; 8 bases align to TRBD1. V lost 7 bases and J lost 4; bases outside the gene matches: 3. Germline V gives CDR1 SNHLY, CDR2 FYNNEI. The CDR3 covers 13 residues. The CDR3 nucleotides read TGTGCCAGCAAGGGACAGGAGTACAATGAGCAGTTCTTC. Translated, it gives CASKGQEYNEQFF.

The gene calls are TRBV11-3 and TRBJ2-3; 11 nucleotides agree with TRBD1. V was pared by 5 bases and J by 5 bases, with 6 bases of the junction left unmatched. The CDR3 totals 15 residues. Germline V gene data show CDR1 as SGHNT and CDR2 as YENEEA. CDR3 DNA: TGTGCCAGCAGCCCTGGACAGGGGGCGCGAGATACGCAGTATTTT. Protein product: CASSPGQGARDTQYF.

The rearrangement joins TRBV5-1 to TRBJ2-3; TRBD2 agrees at 11 bases. Germline CDR1 is SGHRS and CDR2 is YFSETQ. This CDR3 spans 16 amino acids. Unmatched junction bases numbered 7, after V lost 4 bases and J lost 3 bases. CDR3 sequence reads: CASSPTLAGGTDTQYF. Written as DNA, the CDR3 is TGCGCCAGCAGCCCCACTCTAGCGGGAGGTACAGATACGCAGTATTTT.

This clone was counted only a few times. The rearrangement links TRBV28 to TRBJ1-1; D is possibly TRBD1 (6 bases). The V gene lost 5 bases and the J gene lost 1 base, with 14 bases spanning the gap. Per the germline V gene, CDR1 is MDHEN and CDR2 is SYDVKM. This CDR3 spans 15 amino acids. The CDR3 region has the DNA TGTGCCAGCAGTCCCCCGGACAGAAAGAACACTGAAGCTTTCTTT. Its protein product is CASSPPDRKNTEAFF.

In its sample, this clone was seen once. The chain joins TRBV5-4 to TRBJ1-2, with TRBD1 matching 7 bases. Trimming removed 4 bases from V and 9 bases from J; junction bases left unmatched: 12. In germline, CDR1 is SGHNT, CDR2 YYREEE (reference sequence). This CDR3 is 14 amino acids long. CDR3 DNA sequence: TGTGCCAGCAGCGGGGACAACAGGGGAATTAGCTACACCTTC. Translation: CASSGDNRGISYTF.

This clone showed up just a few times. The sample contains more than one DNA sequence encoding this CDR3. The V gene is TRBV11-2, the J gene TRBJ1-1; D is perhaps TRBD1 (5 bases). The CDR3 is 13 residues long. Germline assignment: CDR1 SGHAT and CDR2 FQNNGV. The V end lost 1 base, the J end lost 5 bases, and 8 bases lay between the germline ends. CDR3: CASSLAGNTEAFF. The CDR3 DNA reads as TGTGCCAGCAGCTTAGCAGGGAATACTGAAGCTTTCTTT.

The chain joins TRBV6-5 to TRBJ2-7, with D uncertain. CDR1 and CDR2 from the germline V gene are MNHEY and SVGAGI. The CDR3 has 14 residues. The V end lost 0 bases, the J end lost 4 bases, and 10 bases lay between the germline ends. Written as DNA, the CDR3 is TGTGCCAGCAGTTACTCGAGAGGCGAATACGAGCAGTACTTC. As protein: CASSYSRGEYEQYF.

The V gene is TRBV6-5, the J gene TRBJ2-2, with TRBD2 matching 11 bases. Germline V gene data show CDR1 as MNHEY and CDR2 as SVGAGI. The V gene end was trimmed by 8 bases and the J gene end by 7 bases; junction bases not matched to a gene: 9. The CDR3 is 15 residues long. The CDR3 loop is CASAIAGGPVGELFF. CDR3 coding DNA: TGTGCCAGCGCGATAGCGGGAGGGCCGGTCGGGGAGCTGTTTTTT.

The V gene is TRBV6-1, the J gene TRBJ2-2; no clear D. The V gene lost 6 bases and the J gene lost 5 bases, with 10 bases spanning the gap. The CDR3 contains 13 residues. Per germline, CDR1 MNHNS and CDR2 SASEGT. The CDR3 DNA sequence: TGTGCCAGCAGGTGGGGTAATACCGGGGAGCTGTTTTTT. Amino acids: CASRWGNTGELFF.

The chain uses TRBV28 and TRBJ1-2; perhaps TRBD1 as D (5 bases). V was pared by 5 bases and J by 11 bases, with 18 bases between. The CDR3 covers 13 residues. Germline loops: CDR1 MDHEN, CDR2 SYDVKM. CDR3 in amino acids: CASSLTARVRYTF. CDR3 nucleotide sequence: TGTGCCAGCAGTCTAACCGCCAGGGTAAGGTACACCTTC.

The chain is built from TRBV19 and TRBJ1-1, with 11 positions matching TRBD1. J was trimmed by 4 bases and V by 7 bases; bases with no gene match: 14. The CDR3 totals 17 residues. Germline CDR1 and CDR2: LNHDA and SQIVND (reference sequence). The CDR3 is CASTVGQGARVGTEAFF. For the CDR3, the DNA is TGTGCCAGTACCGTAGGACAGGGGGCGCGGGTTGGCACTGAAGCTTTCTTT.

The sample holds a few counts of this clone. The chain couples TRBV6-6 to TRBJ1-1, with TRBD1 as a possible D gene (6 bases). Germline V lookup: CDR1 MNHNY, CDR2 SVGAGI (reference sequence). Trimming cost V 5 bases and J 2 bases, with 12 bases left between them. There are 14 residues in the CDR3. Here the CDR3 DNA reads TGTGCCAGCAGTCCCCCGGACAGAAACACTGAAGCTTTCTTT. It codes for CASSPPDRNTEAFF.

This clone was recorded many times. V gene TRBV6-6 combines with J gene TRBJ1-2; a possible D gene is TRBD1 (5 bases). Between the trimmed V and J ends, which lost 11 bases and 4 bases, there was a span of 17 bases. Germline CDR1 is MNHNY and CDR2 is SVGAGI (reference sequence). This CDR3 has 13 residues. The CDR3 is CAGGIRGVYGYTF. The CDR3 nucleotides read TGTGCCGGAGGGATAAGAGGGGTCTATGGCTACACCTTC.

This chain connects TRBV6-5 to TRBJ1-2, with 8 bases fitting TRBD1. With 0 bases clipped from V and 5 bases from J, the junction kept 5 bases outside the gene matches. The CDR3 length is 15 residues. CDR1 is MNHEY and CDR2 is SVGAGI in the germline V gene. As DNA, the CDR3 is TGTGCCAGCAGTTACTCGGCGGGACAGGTGTATGGCTACACCTTC. It encodes CASSYSAGQVYGYTF.

The chain is built from TRBV30 and TRBJ1-3, with 9 bases aligning to TRBD1. In germline, CDR1 is GTSNPN, CDR2 SVGIG (reference sequence). The CDR3 has 13 residues. V lost 0 bases, J lost 10 bases, and 4 bases stayed unmatched. The CDR3 region has the DNA TGTGCCTGGAGTGTACAGGGGGCACAGACCATATATTTT. It codes for CAWSVQGAQTIYF.

V gene TRBV7-9 combines with J gene TRBJ2-5, with 11 bases fitting TRBD1. V was clipped by 5 bases and J by 5 bases; unmatched bases: 7. CDR1 and CDR2 from the germline V gene are SEHNR and FQNEAQ (reference sequence). This CDR3 has 15 residues. CDR3 DNA: TGTGCCAGCAGCGCCGGGACAGGGGGTGAGGAGACCCAGTACTTC. Translating gives CASSAGTGGEETQYF.

J is TRBJ1-2 and V is TRBV28, with TRBD1 as a possible D gene (6 bases). The CDR3 consists of 15 residues. The V end was cut by 5 bases, the J end by 2 bases, with 15 bases between. Germline CDR1 is MDHEN and CDR2 is SYDVKM. The CDR3 is CASSPPGQVNYGYTF. The DNA of the CDR3 is TGTGCCAGCAGTCCCCCGGGACAAGTAAACTATGGCTACACCTTC.

The genes are TRBV7-2 and TRBJ2-2, with a possible D match to TRBD2 (5 bases). This CDR3 is 15 amino acids long. Deletions cut 6 bases from V and 1 base from J, with 12 bases between. Germline V gene sequence: CDR1 SGHTA, CDR2 FQGNSA. CDR3 region: CASRGSGENTGELFF. The CDR3 bases are TGTGCCAGCAGAGGCAGCGGAGAGAACACCGGGGAGCTGTTTTTT.

V is TRBV18 and J is TRBJ2-7; 9 bases are a match to TRBD1. Unmatched junction bases numbered 8, after V lost 9 bases and J lost 5 bases. The CDR3 extends over 13 amino acids. From germline, CDR1 is KGHSH and CDR2 LQKENI. CDR3 loop: CASPRTGAHEQYF. The CDR3 nucleotides are TGTGCCAGTCCTAGGACAGGGGCCCACGAGCAGTACTTC.

V usage is TRBV30 and J usage is TRBJ1-1, with 9 bases fitting TRBD1. V trimming: 3 bases; J trimming: 4 bases; junction bases outside the gene matches: 9. CDR3 length equals 15 residues. The germline gives CDR1 GTSNPN, CDR2 SVGIG (reference sequence). CDR3 amino acids: CAWSYKDRGSTEAFF. For the CDR3, the DNA is TGTGCCTGGAGCTACAAGGACAGGGGAAGCACTGAAGCTTTCTTT. The entire variable domain, with the rest obtained from reference TRBV30 and TRBJ1-1, is as follows: SQTIHQWPATLVQPVGSPLSLECTVEGTSNPNLYWYRQAAGRGLQLLFYSVGIGQISSEVPQNLSASRPQDRQFILSSKKLLLSDSGFYLCAWSYKDRGSTEAFFGQGTRLTVV.

The J gene is TRBJ2-3, the V gene TRBV5-4; 9 nucleotides line up with TRBD2. The V gene end was trimmed by 0 bases and the J gene end by 2 bases; junction bases not matched to a gene: 4. There are 16 residues in the CDR3. In germline, CDR1 is SGHNT, CDR2 YYREEE (reference sequence). This chain's CDR3 is CASSLVSGGTTDTQYF. CDR3 coding DNA: TGTGCCAGCAGCTTGGTAAGCGGGGGGACCACAGATACGCAGTATTTT.

The V gene is TRBV5-1, the J gene TRBJ1-1, with a weak D call TRBD1 (5 bases). Germline values: CDR1 SGHRS, CDR2 YFSETQ. Deletions cut 3 bases from V and 1 base from J, with 10 bases between. This CDR3 is 14 amino acids long. The CDR3 nucleotides are TGCGCCAGCAGCTCAGGGCAATCGAACACTGAAGCTTTCTTT. Translating it yields CASSSGQSNTEAFF.